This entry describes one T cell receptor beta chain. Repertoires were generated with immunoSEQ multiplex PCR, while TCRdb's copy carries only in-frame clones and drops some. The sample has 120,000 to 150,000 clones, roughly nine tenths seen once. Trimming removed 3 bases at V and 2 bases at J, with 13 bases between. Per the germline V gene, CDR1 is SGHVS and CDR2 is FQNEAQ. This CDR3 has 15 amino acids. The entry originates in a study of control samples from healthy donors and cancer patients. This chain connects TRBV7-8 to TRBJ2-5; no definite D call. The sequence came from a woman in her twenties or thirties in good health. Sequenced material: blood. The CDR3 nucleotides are TGTGCCAGCAGCTTGGGGTGGGTCGGTCAAGAGACCCAGTACTTC. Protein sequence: CASSLGWVGQETQYF.